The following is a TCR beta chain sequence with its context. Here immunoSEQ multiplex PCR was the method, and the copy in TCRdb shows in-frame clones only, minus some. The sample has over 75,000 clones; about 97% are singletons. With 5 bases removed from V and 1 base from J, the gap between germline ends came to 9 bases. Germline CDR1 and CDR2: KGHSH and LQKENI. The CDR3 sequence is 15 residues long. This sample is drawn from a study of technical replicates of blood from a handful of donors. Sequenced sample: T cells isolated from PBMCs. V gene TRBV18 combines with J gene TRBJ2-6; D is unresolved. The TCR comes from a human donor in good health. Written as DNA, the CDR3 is TGTGCCAGCTCATCCCAATTGTCTGGGGCCAACGTCCTGACTTTC. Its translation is CASSSQLSGANVLTF.